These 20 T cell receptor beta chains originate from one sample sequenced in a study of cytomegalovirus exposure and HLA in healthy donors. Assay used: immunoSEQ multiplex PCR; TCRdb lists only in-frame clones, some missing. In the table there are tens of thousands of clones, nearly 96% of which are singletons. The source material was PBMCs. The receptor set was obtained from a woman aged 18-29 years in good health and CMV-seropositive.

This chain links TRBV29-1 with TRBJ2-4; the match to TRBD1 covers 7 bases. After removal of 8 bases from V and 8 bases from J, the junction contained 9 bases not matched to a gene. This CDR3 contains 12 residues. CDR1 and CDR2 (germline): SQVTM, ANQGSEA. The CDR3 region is CSSKTGQDIQYF. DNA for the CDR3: TGCAGCTCAAAGACAGGGCAGGACATTCAGTACTTC.

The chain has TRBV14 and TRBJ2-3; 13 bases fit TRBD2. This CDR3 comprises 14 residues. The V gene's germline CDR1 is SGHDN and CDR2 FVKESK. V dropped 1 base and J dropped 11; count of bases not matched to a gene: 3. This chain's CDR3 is CASSQGTSGSKQYF. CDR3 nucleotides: TGTGCCAGCAGCCAAGGGACTAGCGGGAGCAAGCAGTATTTT.

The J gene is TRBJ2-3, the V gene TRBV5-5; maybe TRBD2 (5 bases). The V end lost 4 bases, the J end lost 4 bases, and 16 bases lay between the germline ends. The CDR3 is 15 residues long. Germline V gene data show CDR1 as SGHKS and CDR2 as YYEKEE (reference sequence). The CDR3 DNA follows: TGTGCCAGCAGCCCGGAGCCCGGCGGGCCAGATACGCAGTATTTT. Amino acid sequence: CASSPEPGGPDTQYF.

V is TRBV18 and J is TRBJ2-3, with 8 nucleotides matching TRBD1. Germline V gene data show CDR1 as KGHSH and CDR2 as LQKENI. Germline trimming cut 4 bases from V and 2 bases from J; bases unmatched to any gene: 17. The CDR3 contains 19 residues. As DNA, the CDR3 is TGTGCCAGCTCACGGGAGCGACTTCAGGGGGCTAGAGACACAGATACGCAGTATTTT. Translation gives CASSRERLQGARDTDTQYF.

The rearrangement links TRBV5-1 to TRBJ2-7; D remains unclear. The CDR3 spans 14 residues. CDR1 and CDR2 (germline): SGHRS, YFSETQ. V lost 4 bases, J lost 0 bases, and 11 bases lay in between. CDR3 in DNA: TGCGCCAGCAGCACGGCGGAAAGCTCCTACGAGCAGTACTTC. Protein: CASSTAESSYEQYF.

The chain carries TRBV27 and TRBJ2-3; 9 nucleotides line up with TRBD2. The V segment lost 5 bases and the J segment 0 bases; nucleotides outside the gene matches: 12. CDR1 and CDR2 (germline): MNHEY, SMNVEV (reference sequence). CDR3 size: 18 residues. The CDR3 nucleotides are TGTGCCAGCAGTCTTATACCGGGACTAGCAGAGAGCACAGATACGCAGTATTTT. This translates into CASSLIPGLAESTDTQYF.

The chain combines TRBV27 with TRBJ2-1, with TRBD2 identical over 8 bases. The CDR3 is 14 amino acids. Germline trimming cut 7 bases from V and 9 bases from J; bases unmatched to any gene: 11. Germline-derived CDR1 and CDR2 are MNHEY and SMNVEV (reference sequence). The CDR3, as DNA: TGTGCCAGCACTACGGGACTAGAGGATAGTGAGCAGTTCTTC. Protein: CASTTGLEDSEQFF.

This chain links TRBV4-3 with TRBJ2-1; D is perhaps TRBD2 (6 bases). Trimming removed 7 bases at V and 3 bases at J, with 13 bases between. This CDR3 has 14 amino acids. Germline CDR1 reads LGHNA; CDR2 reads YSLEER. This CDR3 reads CASKTGLLYNEQFF. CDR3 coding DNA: TGCGCCAGCAAAACGGGACTCCTCTACAATGAGCAGTTCTTC.

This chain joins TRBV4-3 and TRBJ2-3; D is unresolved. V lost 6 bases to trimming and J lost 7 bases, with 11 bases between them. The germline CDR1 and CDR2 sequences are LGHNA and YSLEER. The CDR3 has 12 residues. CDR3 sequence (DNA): TGCGCCAGCAGAGATAGAGGCAATACGCAGTATTTT. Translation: CASRDRGNTQYF.

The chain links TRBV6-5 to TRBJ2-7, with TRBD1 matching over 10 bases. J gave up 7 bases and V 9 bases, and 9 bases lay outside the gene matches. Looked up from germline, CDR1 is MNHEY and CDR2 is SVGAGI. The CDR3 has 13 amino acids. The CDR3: CASGTGVGFEQYF. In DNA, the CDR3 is TGTGCCAGTGGGACAGGGGTAGGTTTTGAGCAGTACTTC.

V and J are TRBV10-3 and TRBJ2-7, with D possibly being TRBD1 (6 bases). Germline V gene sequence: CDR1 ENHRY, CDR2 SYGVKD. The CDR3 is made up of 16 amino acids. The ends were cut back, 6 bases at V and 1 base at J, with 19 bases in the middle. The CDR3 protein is CAIRSDIGTPSYEQYF. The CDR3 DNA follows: TGTGCCATCAGAAGCGATATCGGGACACCATCCTACGAGCAGTACTTC.

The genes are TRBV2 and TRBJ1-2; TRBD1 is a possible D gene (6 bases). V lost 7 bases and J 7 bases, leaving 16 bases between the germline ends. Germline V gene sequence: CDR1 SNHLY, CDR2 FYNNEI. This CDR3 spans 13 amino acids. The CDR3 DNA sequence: TGTGCCAGCACGGCTGGGGGGGCTGGTGGCTACACCTTC. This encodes CASTAGGAGGYTF.

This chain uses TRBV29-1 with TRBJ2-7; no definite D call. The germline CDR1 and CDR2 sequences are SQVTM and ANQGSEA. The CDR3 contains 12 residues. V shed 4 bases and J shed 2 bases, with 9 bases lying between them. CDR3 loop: CSVGREAYEQYF. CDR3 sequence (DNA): TGCAGCGTTGGAAGAGAGGCCTACGAGCAGTACTTC.

CDR3 bases: TGTGCCAGCAGCTTGGGCAGGGGTCAGACCCAGTACTTC. This translates into CASSLGRGQTQYF. The V and J genes are TRBV11-2 and TRBJ2-5; perhaps TRBD1 as D (6 bases). This CDR3 region has 13 residues. V lost 3 bases and J lost 6, with 11 bases in between. Germline V lookup: CDR1 SGHAT, CDR2 FQNNGV.

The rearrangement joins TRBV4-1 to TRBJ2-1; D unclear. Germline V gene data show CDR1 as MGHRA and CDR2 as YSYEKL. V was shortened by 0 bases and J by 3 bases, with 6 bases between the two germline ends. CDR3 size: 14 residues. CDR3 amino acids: CASSQDVLYNEQFF. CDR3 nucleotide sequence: TGCGCCAGCAGCCAAGATGTCCTCTACAATGAGCAGTTCTTC.

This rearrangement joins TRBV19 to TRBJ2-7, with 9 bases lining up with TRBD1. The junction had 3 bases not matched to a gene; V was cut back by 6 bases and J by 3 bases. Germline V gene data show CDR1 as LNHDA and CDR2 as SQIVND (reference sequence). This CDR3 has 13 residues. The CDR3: CASRGTGSYEQYF. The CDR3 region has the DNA TGTGCCAGTAGGGGGACAGGGAGCTACGAGCAGTACTTC. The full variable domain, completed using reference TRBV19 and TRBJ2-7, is DGGITQSPKYLFRKEGQNVTLSCEQNLNHDAMYWYRQDPGQGLRLIYYSQIVNDFQKGDIAEGYSVSREKKESFPLTVTSAQKNPTAFYLCASRGTGSYEQYFGPGTRLTVT.

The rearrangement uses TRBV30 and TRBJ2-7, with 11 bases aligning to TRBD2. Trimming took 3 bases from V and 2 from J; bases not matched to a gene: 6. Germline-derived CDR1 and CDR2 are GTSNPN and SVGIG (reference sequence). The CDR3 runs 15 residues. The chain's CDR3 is CAWSPRLAGTYEQYF. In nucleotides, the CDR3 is TGTGCCTGGAGCCCCCGACTAGCGGGAACCTACGAGCAGTACTTC.

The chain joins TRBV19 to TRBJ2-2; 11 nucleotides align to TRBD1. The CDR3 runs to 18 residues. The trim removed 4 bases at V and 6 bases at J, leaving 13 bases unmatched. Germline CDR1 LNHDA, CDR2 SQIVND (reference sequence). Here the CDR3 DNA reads TGTGCCAGTAGTAATAGAGGGGACAGGGGGTTCTTGGCCGGGGAGCTGTTTTTT. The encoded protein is CASSNRGDRGFLAGELFF.

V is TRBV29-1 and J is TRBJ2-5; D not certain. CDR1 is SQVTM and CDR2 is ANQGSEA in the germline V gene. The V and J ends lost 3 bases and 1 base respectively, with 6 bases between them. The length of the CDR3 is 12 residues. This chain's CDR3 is CSVELAQETQYF. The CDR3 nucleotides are TGCAGCGTTGAGTTGGCCCAAGAGACCCAGTACTTC.

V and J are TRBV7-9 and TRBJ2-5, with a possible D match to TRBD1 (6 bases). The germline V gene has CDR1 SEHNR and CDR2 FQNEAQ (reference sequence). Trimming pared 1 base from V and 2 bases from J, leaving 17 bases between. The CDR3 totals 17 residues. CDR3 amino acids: CASSLGGTQGGQETQYF. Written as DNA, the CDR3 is TGTGCCAGCAGCTTAGGCGGCACTCAAGGGGGACAAGAGACCCAGTACTTC.